The subject of this entry is one T cell receptor (beta chain). This entry comes from a study of blood T cell repertoires in COVID-19. As for the study in general: Collection of acute and convalescent COVID-19 samples took place in the United States, Italy and Spain.

Sequencing used immunoSEQ multiplex PCR; TCRdb keeps in-frame clones, though not all of them. The sample lists about 140,000 clones, more than 75% seen once, with over 10% in the top ten. Germline CDR1 reads MGHRA; CDR2 reads YSYEKL. The germline V and J ends were trimmed by 1 base and 4 bases, with 7 bases remaining between them. The CDR3 is made up of 13 amino acids. This receptor was taken from a man older than 75 with acute or convalescent COVID-19. The sample was peripheral blood. The V call is TRBV4-1, the J call TRBJ2-5; D uncertain. Written as DNA, the CDR3 is TGCGCCAGCAGCCAAGTAGCCAGAGAGACCCAGTACTTC. Translating gives CASSQVARETQYF.